This section outlines one T cell receptor (beta chain) sequence together with its context. Its target is not known. RNA transcripts served as template for amplifying TCR beta CDR3 sequences. An initial RT-PCR round employing HTBI primers preceded a second-round multiplex PCR. TCRdb redid the calling of the multiplex PCR reads with MiXCR, one entry per CDR3 protein. Of a few hundred thousand distinct CDR3 sequences in the sample, roughly 40% were seen once. The data originate from a study of Graves' ophthalmopathy and Graves' hyperthyroidism. The study's findings and limits: In blood, most expanded thyroid clonotypes above 0.001 frequency were also detected. Ophthalmopathy progression cases were predicted by the model with 60% to 71% sensitivity and 72% to 85% specificity.

The receptor's source is an adult man with Graves' hyperthyroidism. Sequenced sample: peripheral blood or thyroid tissue (not recorded which).

For the CDR3, the DNA is TGTGCAAGCGGACTAGCGGGAGGGGCCCCCTACGAGCAGTACTTC. Translating gives CASGLAGGAPYEQYF. This rearrangement joins TRBV5-4 to TRBJ2-7, with TRBD2 identical over 15 bases. This CDR3 has 15 residues. Germline V gene sequence: CDR1 SGHNT, CDR2 YYREEE (reference sequence).